Many counts were recorded for the clone carrying this T cell receptor (beta chain). Its target is not known. Diagnosis rested on symptoms, serum thyroxine and TRAb, thyroid ultrasound, and orbital computed tomography. RNA transcripts gave rise to amplified TCR beta CDR3 regions. The HTBI primer set served for first-round RT-PCR of the TCR CDR3. A single record per CDR3 protein comes from TCRdb applying MiXCR to the multiplex PCR reads. This table has 550,000 to 650,000 distinct CDR3 sequences, 12% to 15% appearing once. The CDR3 length is 16 residues. V lost 6 bases and J lost 7; bases outside the gene matches: 8. This entry is derived from a study of T cells in Graves' hyperthyroidism and ophthalmopathy. Findings of the study overall: In validation, the model predicted ophthalmopathy. These predictions came a median about 6.8 months before onset.

The sequenced sample consisted of blood. This sequence joins TRBV12-3 or TRBV12-4 and TRBJ2-2, with TRBD2 identical over 13 bases. This TCR derives from a woman aged 40 to 50 with Graves' hyperthyroidism. The CDR3 sequence is CASRSLAGGPSGELFF. CDR3 sequence (DNA): TGTGCCAGCAGATCACTAGCGGGAGGGCCCAGCGGGGAGCTGTTTTTT.